This T cell receptor beta chain was retrieved from a study of blood T cell repertoires in COVID-19. Study information: COVID-19 samples collected from the United States, Italy and Spain covered acute and convalescent phases. T cells, B-cell-depleted T cells, or PBMCs provided the cDNA or gDNA that served as material.

The V end lost 5 bases, the J end lost 2 bases, and 8 bases lay between the germline ends. This CDR3 has 13 amino acids. Germline CDR1 reads MDHEN; CDR2 reads SYDVKM. Assay used: immunoSEQ multiplex PCR; TCRdb lists only in-frame clones, some missing. The sample has about 250,000 clones, approximately 86% seen once. The TCR was taken from a woman aged 55 to 70 who had recovered from COVID-19. The V gene is TRBV28, the J gene TRBJ2-3, with a tentative D call TRBD2 (6 bases). Sequencing was carried out using peripheral blood. CDR3 amino acids: CASSGGTTDTQYF. As DNA, the CDR3 is TGTGCCAGCAGTGGCGGGACCACAGATACGCAGTATTTT.